Reported below is one TCR beta chain. Its antigen is currently unknown. This CDR3 comprises 14 residues. Germline CDR1 reads LGHDT; CDR2 reads YNNKEL (reference sequence). Between the trimmed V and J ends, which lost 0 bases and 4 bases, there was a span of 7 bases. This sample was taken from a study of post-analysis software for immune sequencing data. Study-wide context: Disease courses included relapsing-remitting, secondary progressive and progressive-relapsing multiple sclerosis.

TCR beta libraries were prepared from cDNA with unique molecular identifiers. Yield was 500,000 to 600,000 cDNA molecules from around 1 to 9.1 million T cells. TCRdb re-called the PCR reads with MiXCR, one entry per CDR3 protein. The sample consists of roughly 620,000 distinct CDR3 sequences, around 40% of them appearing once. Whole-study findings and limits: Strong same-batch co-clustering of samples appeared with F measure clustering. Controls had significantly higher normalized Chao1 diversity than multiple sclerosis patients. Higher frequency in patients than in controls was seen for five TRBV segments, with TRBV5-6, TRBV5-1 and TRBV20-1 among them.

Sequenced: blood. This receptor was identified in a girl aged 10 to 17 with multiple sclerosis. This chain links TRBV3-1 with TRBJ2-1; D not certain. This CDR3 reads CASSQDDGYNEQFF. The CDR3 DNA follows: TGTGCCAGCAGCCAAGACGATGGGTACAATGAGCAGTTCTTC.